These 10 T cell receptor beta chains came from one sample sequenced in a study of OX40 agonist ivuxolimab in advanced cancers. Produced via immunoSEQ multiplex PCR; TCRdb's table is partial and in-frame only. The table has about 94,000 clones, under 95% seen once; the top ten hold 3% to 4%. This sample comprised CD4+ or CD8+ T cells sorted from blood, obtained in a trial of the OX40 agonist ivuxolimab. The receptors stem from an adult with an advanced solid tumor such as melanoma, head and neck, liver or kidney cancer.

The V gene is TRBV11-2, the J gene TRBJ2-4, with 7 positions matching TRBD2. With V trimmed by 1 base and J by 11 bases, 11 bases remained unmatched. Germline loops: CDR1 SGHAT, CDR2 FQNNGV. The CDR3 runs 15 residues. The CDR3 here is CASSLAWGSGRVQYF. The CDR3 nucleotides are TGTGCCAGCAGCTTAGCGTGGGGTAGCGGGCGGGTTCAGTACTTC.

As to this clone: The junction differs from germline at one of its ends, possibly a read error. This CDR3 is also generated by other DNA sequences in the sample. J is TRBJ2-7 and V is TRBV7-7, with D unresolved. In germline, CDR1 is SSHAT, CDR2 FNYEAQ (reference sequence). CDR3 size: 13 residues. CDR3 in amino acids: CASSLGPSYEQYF. DNA of the CDR3: TGTGCTAGCAGCTTAGGGCCTTCGTACGAGCAGTACTTC.

This chain joins TRBV7-9 and TRBJ1-4, with TRBD1 as a possible D gene (5 bases). The CDR3 loop spans 14 amino acids. The germline V gene encodes CDR1 SEHNR and CDR2 FQNEAQ (reference sequence). V shed 1 base and J shed 8 bases, with 11 bases lying between them. CDR3: CASSLEGWQEKLFF. DNA of the CDR3: TGTGCCAGCAGCTTAGAGGGGTGGCAGGAAAAACTGTTTTTT.

This chain uses TRBV27 with TRBJ1-4, with D possibly matching TRBD1 (6 bases). The germline gives CDR1 MNHEY, CDR2 SMNVEV (reference sequence). The CDR3 totals 14 residues. V was cut by 3 bases and J by 4 bases, with 9 bases left in between. This chain's CDR3 is CASSLAGDNEKLFF. In DNA, the CDR3 is TGTGCCAGCAGTTTGGCAGGGGATAATGAAAAACTGTTTTTT.

The chain carries TRBV5-1 and TRBJ2-2; 10 bases agree with TRBD1. The CDR3 totals 16 residues. Germline V gene data show CDR1 as SGHRS and CDR2 as YFSETQ. Germline trimming cut 4 bases from V and 5 bases from J; bases unmatched to any gene: 8. The CDR3 sequence: CASSPFGTGETGELFF. The DNA of the CDR3 is TGCGCCAGCAGCCCGTTCGGGACAGGGGAAACCGGGGAGCTGTTTTTT.

The chain is built from TRBV7-2 and TRBJ2-5; TRBD1 or TRBD2 may be the D gene (5 bases each). The CDR3 sequence is 14 residues long. Trimming left V 2 bases short and J 5 bases short, with 12 bases between. The germline CDR1 and CDR2 sequences are SGHTA and FQGNSA. The CDR3 nucleotides read TGTGCCAGCAGCTTAACGGGGACGGGGGAGACCCAGTACTTC. Translated, it gives CASSLTGTGETQYF.

The chain uses TRBV19 and TRBJ1-2; D ambiguous. From germline, CDR1 is LNHDA and CDR2 SQIVND (reference sequence). Trimming took off 1 base at V and 6 bases at J, with 12 bases between the two ends. This CDR3 has 14 amino acids. CDR3 residues: CASSIGPPSNGYTF. The CDR3 coding sequence is TGTGCCAGTAGTATAGGGCCGCCCTCGAATGGCTACACCTTC.

This chain uses TRBV27 with TRBJ1-5, with D maybe TRBD1 (5 bases). This CDR3 spans 17 amino acids. Germline assignment: CDR1 MNHEY and CDR2 SMNVEV (reference sequence). The V and J ends lost 2 bases and 0 bases respectively, with 14 bases between them. CDR3 residues: CASSLQGPTYSNQPQHF. In nucleotides, the CDR3 is TGTGCCAGCAGTTTACAGGGTCCGACGTATAGCAATCAGCCCCAGCATTTT.

This rearrangement joins TRBV4-3 to TRBJ2-3; TRBD1 aligns across 9 bases. The germline CDR1 and CDR2 sequences are LGHNA and YSLEER. The CDR3 sequence is 15 residues long. Losses at the gene ends were 2 bases for V and 6 bases for J; bases not matched to a gene: 6. The CDR3 loop reads CASSQNRGLGDTQYF. The CDR3 DNA is TGCGCCAGCAGCCAAAACAGGGGGCTGGGGGATACGCAGTATTTT.

This clone was seen a few times. This chain links TRBV5-1 with TRBJ2-2; 9 nucleotides align to TRBD1. CDR1 and CDR2 from the germline V gene are SGHRS and YFSETQ. V was clipped by 3 bases and J by 7 bases; unmatched bases: 7. This CDR3 has 15 residues. CDR3 sequence (DNA): TGCGCCAGCAGCTCCCGGGACAGGGCTGGCGGGGAGCTGTTTTTT. It yields the protein CASSSRDRAGGELFF.